These T cell receptor beta chains were read from a single sample in a study of blood T cell repertoires in COVID-19. The assay was immunoSEQ multiplex PCR, and TCRdb's table has in-frame clones only and misses some. The table records some 19,000 clones, almost 85% of them present only once. The sample consisted of peripheral blood. Source of these receptors: an elderly man with acute or convalescent COVID-19. The CDR3 runs from the conserved cysteine through the conserved F or W. The order of the fields is CDR3 DNA, CDR3 protein, D gene, J gene, V gene, clone size. D genes are given only for firm matches. Size tells how often a clone was seen (once, few, many) or the class of an expanded clone, and some rows leave it out.

cdr3_nt: TGTGCCAGCAGCTTATTGGGGACAGGGACAGATACGCAGTATTTT; cdr3_aa: CASSLLGTGTDTQYF; d_call: TRBD1; j_call: TRBJ2-3; v_call: TRBV7-2; clone_size: .
cdr3_nt: TGTGCCAGCCGGCCTCTGGCGCGGGACACTGAAGCTTTCTTT; cdr3_aa: CASRPLARDTEAFF; d_call: .; j_call: TRBJ1-1; v_call: TRBV6-5; clone_size: .
cdr3_nt: TGTGCCAGCAGTGAATTGGAACCGGGACACCTATACAATGAGCAGTTCTTC; cdr3_aa: CASSELEPGHLYNEQFF; d_call: .; j_call: TRBJ2-1; v_call: TRBV6-1; clone_size: .
cdr3_nt: TGCGCCAGCAGCTCCCGGGGAGGGGCGATCACAGATACGCAGTATTTT; cdr3_aa: CASSSRGGAITDTQYF; d_call: TRBD2; j_call: TRBJ2-3; v_call: TRBV5-1; clone_size: .
cdr3_nt: TGCAGTGCTCCCCGGAATGAGCAGTTCTTC; cdr3_aa: CSAPRNEQFF; d_call: .; j_call: TRBJ2-1; v_call: TRBV20-1; clone_size: few
cdr3_nt: TGCAGCGTTGGGAGTTCGGGTGGCGGAAACACCATATATTTT; cdr3_aa: CSVGSSGGGNTIYF; d_call: .; j_call: TRBJ1-3; v_call: TRBV29-1; clone_size: once
cdr3_nt: TGTGCCAGCAGGAAAACAGGGAACACTGAAGCTTTCTTT; cdr3_aa: CASRKTGNTEAFF; d_call: .; j_call: TRBJ1-1; v_call: TRBV6-5; clone_size: .
cdr3_nt: TGTGCCAGCAGGGAAGGACTAGGGGCGAACACCGGGGAGCTGTTTTTT; cdr3_aa: CASREGLGANTGELFF; d_call: TRBD2; j_call: TRBJ2-2; v_call: TRBV13; clone_size: .
cdr3_nt: TGTGCCAGCAGTAGCCGGGACAGGGATCAGCCCCAGCATTTT; cdr3_aa: CASSSRDRDQPQHF; d_call: TRBD1; j_call: TRBJ1-5; v_call: TRBV6-5; clone_size: .
cdr3_nt: TGTGCCAGCAGTTTTTCGAGGAATCAGCCCCAGCATTTT; cdr3_aa: CASSFSRNQPQHF; d_call: .; j_call: TRBJ1-5; v_call: TRBV28; clone_size: .
cdr3_nt: TGTGCCAGCAGTACCGGGACTAGCGATTACAATGAGCAGTTCTTC; cdr3_aa: CASSTGTSDYNEQFF; d_call: TRBD2; j_call: TRBJ2-1; v_call: TRBV7-9; clone_size: .
cdr3_nt: TGTGCCAGCAGTGGGACAGGGGGTCAGCCCCAGCATTTT; cdr3_aa: CASSGTGGQPQHF; d_call: TRBD1; j_call: TRBJ1-5; v_call: TRBV2; clone_size: .
cdr3_nt: TGTGCCAGCACCTACGACAGGACTGCCTATGGCTACACCTTC; cdr3_aa: CASTYDRTAYGYTF; d_call: .; j_call: TRBJ1-2; v_call: TRBV7-8; clone_size: .
cdr3_nt: TGTGCCAGCAGCTTGGACCTCAGCCAAGAGACCCAGTACTTC; cdr3_aa: CASSLDLSQETQYF; d_call: .; j_call: TRBJ2-5; v_call: TRBV5-8; clone_size: .
cdr3_nt: TGTGCCAGCAGCCTAAATGTAGCGGGGAACAATGAGCAGTTCTTC; cdr3_aa: CASSLNVAGNNEQFF; d_call: TRBD2; j_call: TRBJ2-1; v_call: TRBV7-3; clone_size: .
cdr3_nt: TGTGCCAGCAGTTTGACTGCCCTTTATGGCTACACCTTC; cdr3_aa: CASSLTALYGYTF; d_call: .; j_call: TRBJ1-2; v_call: TRBV28; clone_size: .
cdr3_nt: TGTGCCAGCAGCAACAGGGGCCCTAATAATTCACCCCTCCACTTT; cdr3_aa: CASSNRGPNNSPLHF; d_call: TRBD1; j_call: TRBJ1-6; v_call: TRBV7-2; clone_size: .
cdr3_nt: TGTGCCAGCAGATCAAAGCGGGGGAGGCAAGAGACCCAGTACTTC; cdr3_aa: CASRSKRGRQETQYF; d_call: TRBD2; j_call: TRBJ2-5; v_call: TRBV6-7; clone_size: .
cdr3_nt: TGTGCCAGCAGCTTAGGCAGGATGGCTAACTATGGCTACACCTTC; cdr3_aa: CASSLGRMANYGYTF; d_call: .; j_call: TRBJ1-2; v_call: TRBV7-2; clone_size: .
cdr3_nt: TGCGCCAGCAGCTTAGACAGGGCCATGACTGAAGCTTTCTTT; cdr3_aa: CASSLDRAMTEAFF; d_call: TRBD1; j_call: TRBJ1-1; v_call: TRBV4-3; clone_size: once
cdr3_nt: TGTGCCAGTAGTATGGGGCAGGGTTGGAACAATGAGCAGTTCTTC; cdr3_aa: CASSMGQGWNNEQFF; d_call: .; j_call: TRBJ2-1; v_call: TRBV19; clone_size: .
cdr3_nt: TGTGCCAGCAGCGGTGAGCGGGGGAGCACAGATACGCAGTATTTT; cdr3_aa: CASSGERGSTDTQYF; d_call: TRBD2; j_call: TRBJ2-3; v_call: TRBV7-8; clone_size: .
cdr3_nt: TGTGCCACCACCCGGGGTCCTCGGCTCGGTTACGGCTACACCTTC; cdr3_aa: CATTRGPRLGYGYTF; d_call: .; j_call: TRBJ1-2; v_call: TRBV2; clone_size: once
cdr3_nt: TGTGCCAGCAGCCAAGACAGGGGTAGTGGAAACACCATATATTTT; cdr3_aa: CASSQDRGSGNTIYF; d_call: .; j_call: TRBJ1-3; v_call: TRBV4-2; clone_size: .
cdr3_nt: TGTGCCAGTAGCAACCAGGGACAGGGAAGCCAGCCCCAGCATTTT; cdr3_aa: CASSNQGQGSQPQHF; d_call: TRBD1; j_call: TRBJ1-5; v_call: TRBV19; clone_size: .
cdr3_nt: TGTGCCAGCAGCCAAGGGAGGGAAAATTCACCCCTCCACTTT; cdr3_aa: CASSQGRENSPLHF; d_call: .; j_call: TRBJ1-6; v_call: TRBV14; clone_size: .
cdr3_nt: TGTGCCAGCATTCGGGACAGTAGCTCTGGAAACACCATATATTTT; cdr3_aa: CASIRDSSSGNTIYF; d_call: TRBD1; j_call: TRBJ1-3; v_call: TRBV28; clone_size: .
cdr3_nt: TGTGCCAGCAGTGAACAGGGGGGAAACTATGGCTACACCTTC; cdr3_aa: CASSEQGGNYGYTF; d_call: TRBD1; j_call: TRBJ1-2; v_call: TRBV27; clone_size: few
cdr3_nt: TGTGCCAGCAGTCGCGATCAGGGGGGATCTGGGGGTCAGCCCCAGCATTTT; cdr3_aa: CASSRDQGGSGGQPQHF; d_call: TRBD1; j_call: TRBJ1-5; v_call: TRBV6-6; clone_size: .
cdr3_nt: TGCGCCAGCAGCCAAGATGGACTAGCGGGGGGGCCTGGGGCCAACGTCCTGACTTTC; cdr3_aa: CASSQDGLAGGPGANVLTF; d_call: TRBD2; j_call: TRBJ2-6; v_call: TRBV4-1; clone_size: .
cdr3_nt: TGCGCCAGCAGCCCCTCCCCGGGGAGGGATTGGACCGGGGAGCTGTTTTTT; cdr3_aa: CASSPSPGRDWTGELFF; d_call: TRBD2; j_call: TRBJ2-2; v_call: TRBV5-1; clone_size: once
cdr3_nt: TGTGCCAGCAGCGGACAGGGGGCTTATTCTGGCTACACCTTC; cdr3_aa: CASSGQGAYSGYTF; d_call: TRBD1; j_call: TRBJ1-2; v_call: TRBV28; clone_size: .
cdr3_nt: TGCAGCGCTGAAGTCAGGGGCTATGGCTACACCTTC; cdr3_aa: CSAEVRGYGYTF; d_call: .; j_call: TRBJ1-2; v_call: TRBV29-1; clone_size: once
cdr3_nt: TGTGCCAGCAGCTTAGAAGCAGCGGGGGGGCGCCCCGGGGAGCTGTTTTTT; cdr3_aa: CASSLEAAGGRPGELFF; d_call: TRBD2; j_call: TRBJ2-2; v_call: TRBV11-2; clone_size: .
cdr3_nt: TGTGCCAGCCTCGACAGGAACTATGGCTACACCTTC; cdr3_aa: CASLDRNYGYTF; d_call: .; j_call: TRBJ1-2; v_call: TRBV7-9; clone_size: .
cdr3_nt: TGTGCCAGCACTCCGAGGTCCCGCTACGAGCAGTACTTC; cdr3_aa: CASTPRSRYEQYF; d_call: .; j_call: TRBJ2-7; v_call: TRBV7-9; clone_size: .
cdr3_nt: TGTGCCAGCAGCAGGGGCGCGGGGTTTACAGATACGCAGTATTTT; cdr3_aa: CASSRGAGFTDTQYF; d_call: .; j_call: TRBJ2-3; v_call: TRBV9; clone_size: .
cdr3_nt: TGCGCCAGCAGCTTGGGACAGTTCAGCGGGAACTCAGAGACCCAGTACTTC; cdr3_aa: CASSLGQFSGNSETQYF; d_call: TRBD2; j_call: TRBJ2-5; v_call: TRBV5-1; clone_size: .
cdr3_nt: TGTGCCAGCAGCTTGCGGACAGGGGACCCTAGTAACTATGGCTACACCTTC; cdr3_aa: CASSLRTGDPSNYGYTF; d_call: TRBD1; j_call: TRBJ1-2; v_call: TRBV5-8; clone_size: .
cdr3_nt: TGTGCCAGCAGTGAATCAGGGCGGGGGAACACTGAAGCTTTCTTT; cdr3_aa: CASSESGRGNTEAFF; d_call: .; j_call: TRBJ1-1; v_call: TRBV2; clone_size: .
cdr3_nt: TGCGCCAGCAGCCAGTCCCCGCAAGAGACCCAGTACTTC; cdr3_aa: CASSQSPQETQYF; d_call: .; j_call: TRBJ2-5; v_call: TRBV4-3; clone_size: .
cdr3_nt: TGTGCCAGCAGCGCCGTACTGCGGGGGTTCCTCTCCTACGAGCAGTACTTC; cdr3_aa: CASSAVLRGFLSYEQYF; d_call: TRBD2; j_call: TRBJ2-7; v_call: TRBV9; clone_size: few